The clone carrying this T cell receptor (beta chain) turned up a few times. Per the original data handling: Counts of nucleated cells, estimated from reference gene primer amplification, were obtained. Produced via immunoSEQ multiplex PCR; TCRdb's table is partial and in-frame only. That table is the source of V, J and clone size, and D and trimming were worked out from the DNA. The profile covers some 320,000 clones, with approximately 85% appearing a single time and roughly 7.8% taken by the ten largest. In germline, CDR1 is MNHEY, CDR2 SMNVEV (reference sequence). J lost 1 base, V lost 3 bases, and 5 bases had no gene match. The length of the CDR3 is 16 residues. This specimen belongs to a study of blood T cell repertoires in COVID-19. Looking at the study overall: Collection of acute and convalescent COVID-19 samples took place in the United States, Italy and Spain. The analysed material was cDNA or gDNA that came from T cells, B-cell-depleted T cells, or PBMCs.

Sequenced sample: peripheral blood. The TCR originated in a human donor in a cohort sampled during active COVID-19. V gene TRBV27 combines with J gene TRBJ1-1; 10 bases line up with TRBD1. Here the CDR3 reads CASSFLGDRGNTEAFF. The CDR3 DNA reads TGTGCCAGCAGTTTCCTTGGGGACAGGGGGAACACTGAAGCTTTCTTT.